The 12 T cell receptor beta chains below come from one sample, sequenced in a study of CD8 T cells in Susac syndrome. Random hexamers were used to reverse transcribe an amount of roughly 0.5 to 1 ug RNA. TCRdb ran MiXCR on the immunoSEQ multiplex PCR reads and lists one entry per CDR3 protein. Of some 300,000 distinct CDR3 sequences in the sample, 70% to 90% were seen once. The material sequenced was CD8+ T cells from PBMCs. The receptors come from a human donor with multiple sclerosis.

This clonotype was recorded once. The chain couples TRBV20-1 to TRBJ2-2, with D perhaps TRBD1 or TRBD2 (5 bases each). The V gene's germline CDR1 is DFQATT and CDR2 SNEGSKA (reference sequence). V was shortened by 0 bases and J by 1 base, with 12 bases between the two germline ends. The CDR3 has 16 residues. The CDR3 DNA reads TGCAGTGCTAGAGAAAGAGGGACGCGGAACACCGGGGAGCTGTTTTTT. Amino acid sequence: CSARERGTRNTGELFF.

V and J are TRBV19 and TRBJ1-2; 11 positions agree with TRBD1. Germline loops: CDR1 LNHDA, CDR2 SQIVND (reference sequence). Trimming cost V 3 bases and J 8 bases; bases outside gene matches: 11. The CDR3 is 16 amino acids. CDR3 sequence reads: CASSISQGQGVDGYTF. The CDR3 nucleotides read TGTGCCAGTAGTATTTCTCAGGGACAGGGGGTTGACGGCTACACCTTC.

Only one count was recorded for this clonotype. V and J are TRBV4-3 and TRBJ2-1; D call uncertain. CDR1 LGHNA and CDR2 YSLEER come from the germline V gene. V lost 0 bases and J lost 0, with 9 bases in between. This CDR3 contains 16 residues. CDR3 amino acids: CASSQDRASSYNEQFF. As DNA, the CDR3 is TGCGCCAGCAGCCAAGATAGAGCTAGCTCCTACAATGAGCAGTTCTTC.

The V gene is TRBV23-1, the J gene TRBJ2-7; D not certain. TRBV23-1 belongs to the ORF category, with a function that is uncertain. The CDR3 spans 14 residues. The germline V and J ends were trimmed by 0 bases and 3 bases, with 9 bases remaining between them. The CDR3 loop reads CASSQSAKVYEQYF. The CDR3, as DNA: TGCGCCAGCAGTCAATCGGCCAAAGTCTACGAGCAGTACTTC.

The V and J genes are TRBV24-1 and TRBJ2-1; D may match TRBD1 or TRBD2 (6 bases each). V lost 9 bases and J lost 2, with 10 bases in between. This CDR3 spans 13 amino acids. The germline gives CDR1 KGHDR, CDR2 SFDVKD. DNA for the CDR3: TGTGCCACCGGAGGGGGGCCCTACAATGAGCAGTTCTTC. Its protein is CATGGGPYNEQFF.

The chain has TRBV9 and TRBJ1-1; 11 bases line up with TRBD1. The CDR3 contains 14 residues. Germline V gives CDR1 SGDLS, CDR2 YYNGEE. Trimming took 3 bases from V and 11 from J; bases not matched to a gene: 9. This CDR3 is CASSGSGTGGYAFF. CDR3 bases: TGTGCCAGCAGCGGGTCGGGGACAGGGGGGTATGCTTTCTTT.

The V gene is TRBV10-2, the J gene TRBJ2-3; a weak D match, TRBD1 (6 bases). Trimming removed 5 bases at V and 4 bases at J, with 16 bases between. CDR1 is WSHSY and CDR2 is SAAADI in the germline V gene. The CDR3 length is 15 residues. CDR3 coding DNA: TGCGCCAGCAGTTCCGGCAGGGGTGGTTCAGATACGCAGTATTTT. Translation: CASSSGRGGSDTQYF.

V is TRBV20-1 and J is TRBJ2-7, with 8 bases that match TRBD2. V was pared by 6 bases and J by 3 bases, with 13 bases of the junction left unmatched. Germline lookup yields CDR1 DFQATT and CDR2 SNEGSKA (reference sequence). The CDR3 is made up of 15 amino acids. For the CDR3, the DNA is TGCAGTGCCCCGGGCGCGGGAGGCGTGTACTACGAGCAGTACTTC. Translation gives CSAPGAGGVYYEQYF.

The chain recombines TRBV20-1 with TRBJ2-7; 7 bases are a match to TRBD2. The CDR3 runs 15 residues. Germline V gives CDR1 DFQATT, CDR2 SNEGSKA (reference sequence). With 3 bases clipped from V and 0 bases from J, the junction kept 8 bases outside the gene matches. CDR3 bases: TGCAGTGCTAGCCCCGTGGGGGAGGGCTCCTACGAGCAGTACTTC. It yields the protein CSASPVGEGSYEQYF.

The V call is TRBV7-2, the J call TRBJ2-5; either TRBD1 or TRBD2 may fit D (5 bases each). Deletions cut 4 bases from V and 5 bases from J, with 17 bases between. Germline values: CDR1 SGHTA, CDR2 FQGNSA. There are 15 residues in the CDR3. CDR3 loop: CASSSGPTPRETQYF. The CDR3 DNA reads TGTGCCAGCAGCTCGGGACCTACGCCTAGGGAGACCCAGTACTTC.

The rearrangement links TRBV6-1 to TRBJ2-7; 8 nucleotides line up with TRBD1. V trimming: 6 bases; J trimming: 3 bases; junction bases outside the gene matches: 13. This CDR3 has 16 residues. Germline V CDR1 and CDR2: MNHNS, SASEGT. Written as DNA, the CDR3 is TGTGCCAGCAGCTCACGCCTCAGGGGGCTTCGCTACGAGCAGTACTTC. This sequence encodes CASSSRLRGLRYEQYF.

The V call is TRBV28, the J call TRBJ1-2; TRBD1 might be the D (6 bases). The CDR3 totals 15 residues. Trimming stripped 1 base from V and 7 bases from J, with 16 bases between. Germline V gene lookup returns CDR1 MDHEN and CDR2 SYDVKM. The CDR3 nucleotides read TGTGCCAGCAGTTTATCGACGGGGGCGCATAGTGGCTACACCTTC. Protein: CASSLSTGAHSGYTF.